This T cell receptor (beta chain) was sequenced for a study of neurological immune-mediated disorders. This CDR3 has 16 residues. Germline loops: CDR1 LGHDT, CDR2 YNNKEL (reference sequence). J lost 5 bases, V lost 1 base, and 4 bases had no gene match. The cDNA was generated by 5'RACE with 10-nucleotide random UMIs. TCRdb passed the 5' RACE reads through MiXCR, listing each CDR3 protein once. The sample lists some 38,000 distinct CDR3 sequences, roughly 10% occurring once. In its sample, this clonotype was seen many times. Regarding time point: technical triplicate 1. The unsorted libraries were made from 2 million PBMCs kept at -80 C.

This TCR derives from a man aged 55 to 70 with HTLV-1-associated myelopathy (HAM/TSP). The rearrangement links TRBV3-1 to TRBJ2-1; TRBD2 agrees at 11 bases. Sample: PBMCs. The CDR3 is CASSQVTSGKNNEQFF. CDR3 DNA: TGTGCCAGCAGCCAAGTGACTAGCGGGAAAAACAATGAGCAGTTCTTC.